This TCR beta chain derives from a study of chemoradiotherapy in HPV16-positive cancers. Study conclusions and caveats: Only a couple of HPV16-positive patients supplied the functional HPV-specificity definition. Candidate HPV-specific clones and E7-related TCR motifs grew in tumor during treatment. For HPV16-positive patients, expanding HPV-responsive T cells associated with longer recurrence-free survival.

Trimming cost V 4 bases and J 8 bases; bases outside gene matches: 6. Germline V gene lookup returns CDR1 SGHRS and CDR2 YFSETQ. CDR3 length: 14 residues. About this clone: The antigen is not known.

Here immunoSEQ multiplex PCR was the method, and the copy in TCRdb shows in-frame clones only, minus some. Among about 19,000 clones listed, 84% were seen once. The chain couples TRBV5-1 to TRBJ1-4; 9 nucleotides match TRBD1. Here the sequenced sample was blood, taken from a patient who underwent chemoradiotherapy. The clonotype originates from a human donor with HPV-associated anogenital cancer. The CDR3 region is CASSTGTGQEKLFF. The CDR3, as DNA: TGCGCCAGCAGCACCGGGACAGGGCAAGAAAAACTGTTTTTT.